This TCR beta chain was captured in a study of T cell responses to AZD1222 COVID-19 vaccine. Study details: Doses given second, at about 4 or about 12 weeks, were pooled. Study observations and caveats: The study found vaccine-associated CD4 TCRs spanning spike, dominant at 160-218 and 743-854. Spike-specific TCR breadth rose after two AZD1222 doses, and depth rose as well. Recipients of AZD1222 seropositive at baseline numbered only 5 or 6.

Clones were read by immunoSEQ multiplex PCR, and TCRdb kept only the in-frame ones, dropping some. The sample has about 180,000 clones, less than 90% seen once; the top ten hold 1.6%. This clone was observed once. Antigen unknown. Germline V CDR1 and CDR2: LGHNA, YNFKEQ. Germline trimming cut 3 bases from V and 3 bases from J; bases unmatched to any gene: 6. There are 16 residues in the CDR3. The source of this sequence is an adult in good health. This sequence joins TRBV4-2 and TRBJ2-3; 10 nucleotides line up with TRBD2. The sequences come from peripheral blood, collected on day 0 of AZD1222 vaccination. CDR3 sequence reads: CASSHQLAGGTDTQYF. In DNA, the CDR3 is TGTGCCAGCAGCCACCAGTTAGCGGGGGGTACAGATACGCAGTATTTT.